A single sample is the source of the 19 T cell receptor beta chains below, sequenced in a study of blood T cell repertoires in COVID-19. TCRdb's table, derived via immunoSEQ multiplex PCR, lists solely in-frame clones and lacks some. The profile covers about 300,000 clones, with around 92% appearing a single time and 2.9% taken by the ten largest. Sequencing used PBMCs or T cells enriched from blood (not recorded which). The receptors stem from a woman aged 45-60 years who had been exposed to COVID-19.

This chain links TRBV24-1 with TRBJ1-2; 7 nucleotides line up with TRBD1. Germline V gene data show CDR1 as KGHDR and CDR2 as SFDVKD. V shed 3 bases, J shed 2 bases, and the junction held 5 bases outside the gene matches. This CDR3 comprises 15 residues. The CDR3 DNA follows: TGTGCCACCAGTGATCCGACGACAGGGAACTATGGCTACACCTTC. This gives the protein CATSDPTTGNYGYTF.

The J gene is TRBJ1-4, the V gene TRBV27, with D possibly TRBD1 on 5 matching bases. Germline assignment: CDR1 MNHEY and CDR2 SMNVEV (reference sequence). Trimming pared 3 bases from V and 4 bases from J, leaving 9 bases between. The CDR3 runs to 14 residues. CDR3 sequence (DNA): TGTGCCAGCAGTTTGCGCAGGGATAATGAAAAACTGTTTTTT. Its protein product is CASSLRRDNEKLFF.

V and J are TRBV5-1 and TRBJ2-7; D perhaps matches TRBD1 (5 bases). Trimming shortened V by 2 bases and J by 2 bases, and 8 bases separated the two germline ends. The CDR3 consists of 13 residues. CDR1 is SGHRS and CDR2 is YFSETQ in the germline V gene. The CDR3 DNA is TGCGCCAGCAGCTTTGACAGCCCCTACGAGCAGTACTTC. This encodes CASSFDSPYEQYF.

This rearrangement joins TRBV5-6 to TRBJ2-1; a possible D gene is TRBD2 (6 bases). Trimming stripped 3 bases from V and 9 bases from J, with 19 bases between. The CDR3 runs to 15 residues. Germline V gene lookup returns CDR1 SGHDT and CDR2 YYEEEE. The CDR3 loop is CASSSWGVGGGEQFF. As DNA, the CDR3 is TGTGCCAGCAGCTCGTGGGGGGTCGGTGGCGGTGAGCAGTTCTTC.

This sequence joins TRBV10-3 and TRBJ1-1; the match to TRBD1 covers 7 bases. The CDR3 is 14 amino acids. Germline trimming cut 5 bases from V and 3 bases from J; bases unmatched to any gene: 6. Per the germline V gene, CDR1 is ENHRY and CDR2 is SYGVKD. The chain's CDR3 is CAISNRGGDTEAFF. CDR3 sequence (DNA): TGTGCCATCAGTAACAGGGGAGGTGACACTGAAGCTTTCTTT.

This clone showed up just once. The V gene is TRBV7-9, the J gene TRBJ1-2; possibly TRBD1 for D (5 bases). Trimming took off 2 bases at V and 4 bases at J, with 8 bases between the two ends. CDR1 SEHNR and CDR2 FQNEAQ come from the germline V gene (reference sequence). The CDR3 spans 13 residues. As DNA, the CDR3 is TGTGCCAGCAGCTTATCAGGGTTCTATGGCTACACCTTC. Translated, it gives CASSLSGFYGYTF. The complete variable domain, with remaining parts taken from reference TRBV7-9 and TRBJ1-2, reads DTGVSQNPRHKITKRGQNVTFRCDPISEHNRLYWYRQTLGQGPEFLTYFQNEAQLEKSRLLSDRFSAERPKGSFSTLEIQRTEQGDSAMYLCASSLSGFYGYTFGSGTRLTVV.

The rearrangement links TRBV5-4 to TRBJ2-1; the match to TRBD1 covers 9 bases. Trimming at V came to 2 bases and at J to 7 bases, leaving 16 bases not matched to a gene. CDR1 and CDR2 (germline): SGHNT, YYREEE (reference sequence). This CDR3 has 18 amino acids. DNA for the CDR3: TGTGCCAGCAGCTTAATACCGAGTATGGGACAGGGACATAATGAGCAGTTCTTC. It is translated as CASSLIPSMGQGHNEQFF. The full variable domain, its missing parts supplied by reference TRBV5-4 and TRBJ2-1, is ETGVTQSPTHLIKTRGQQVTLRCSSQSGHNTVSWYQQALGQGPQFIFQYYREEENGRGNFPPRFSGLQFPNYSSELNVNALELDDSALYLCASSLIPSMGQGHNEQFFGPGTRLTVL.

The gene calls are TRBV28 and TRBJ1-3; D ambiguous. V shed 4 bases and J shed 0 bases, with 13 bases lying between them. The CDR3 is made up of 16 amino acids. Germline-derived CDR1 and CDR2 are MDHEN and SYDVKM. The CDR3 DNA reads TGTGCCAGCAGTTCCCTACAGAGCTACTCTGGAAACACCATATATTTT. Encoded protein: CASSSLQSYSGNTIYF.

This chain connects TRBV28 to TRBJ1-5, with 11 bases matching TRBD1. J lost 6 bases, V lost 6 bases, and 10 bases had no gene match. This CDR3 spans 16 amino acids. The V gene's germline CDR1 is MDHEN and CDR2 SYDVKM. The CDR3 loop is CASSLGGQGVFQPQHF. The CDR3 nucleotides read TGTGCCAGCAGCCTGGGGGGACAGGGGGTTTTTCAGCCCCAGCATTTT.

The chain recombines TRBV19 with TRBJ2-7; 7 bases map to TRBD1. Germline V gene data show CDR1 as LNHDA and CDR2 as SQIVND (reference sequence). J lost 0 bases, V lost 4 bases, and 15 bases had no gene match. The CDR3 sequence is 18 residues long. Written as DNA, the CDR3 is TGTGCCAGTAGTACCTACCGTTTTCCGGGACAGAGCTCCTACGAGCAGTACTTC. Translating it yields CASSTYRFPGQSSYEQYF.

V is TRBV28 and J is TRBJ1-1, with a weak D call TRBD1 (5 bases). The V and J ends lost 2 bases and 1 base respectively, with 8 bases between them. In germline, CDR1 is MDHEN, CDR2 SYDVKM. The CDR3 is 14 amino acids. The CDR3 loop is CASSLAGKNTEAFF. DNA for the CDR3: TGTGCCAGCAGTTTAGCAGGGAAGAACACTGAAGCTTTCTTT.

This clone was seen a handful of times. The chain has TRBV10-3 and TRBJ1-2; TRBD1 agrees at 9 bases. V dropped 6 bases and J dropped 1; count of bases not matched to a gene: 3. Germline-derived CDR1 and CDR2 are ENHRY and SYGVKD. The CDR3 has 14 amino acids. The CDR3 is CAISPDRGNYGYTF. CDR3 in DNA: TGTGCCATCAGCCCGGACAGGGGTAACTATGGCTACACCTTC.

The chain uses TRBV27 and TRBJ2-7; maybe TRBD2 (5 bases). V dropped 3 bases and J dropped 3 bases, with 12 bases sitting between them. Germline CDR1 MNHEY, CDR2 SMNVEV (reference sequence). The CDR3 extends over 14 amino acids. The CDR3 DNA is TGTGCCAGCAGTTTCCACGGACGGGACTACGAGCAGTACTTC. Protein sequence: CASSFHGRDYEQYF.

This sequence joins TRBV19 and TRBJ2-3, with D possibly TRBD2 on 5 matching bases. V lost 1 base, J lost 3 bases, and 14 bases lay in between. Germline-derived CDR1 and CDR2 are LNHDA and SQIVND (reference sequence). The CDR3 extends over 16 amino acids. CDR3 sequence (DNA): TGTGCCAGTAGTATAGCCGGACCGAGGGATACAGATACGCAGTATTTT. Protein product: CASSIAGPRDTDTQYF. Filled out from reference TRBV19 and TRBJ2-3, the complete variable domain reads DGGITQSPKYLFRKEGQNVTLSCEQNLNHDAMYWYRQDPGQGLRLIYYSQIVNDFQKGDIAEGYSVSREKKESFPLTVTSAQKNPTAFYLCASSIAGPRDTDTQYFGPGTRLTVL.

The rearrangement joins TRBV28 to TRBJ2-3, with 8 bases aligning to TRBD2. Germline values: CDR1 MDHEN, CDR2 SYDVKM. The CDR3 is 12 amino acids. With 8 bases clipped from V and 4 bases from J, the junction kept 2 bases outside the gene matches. CDR3 residues: CASRGGPDTQYF. DNA for the CDR3: TGTGCCAGCCGGGGGGGGCCAGATACGCAGTATTTT.

The chain recombines TRBV3-1 (or the pseudogene TRBV3-2) with TRBJ1-2; D call uncertain. V lost 2 bases and J 7 bases, leaving 8 bases between the germline ends. The CDR3 extends over 12 amino acids. From germline, CDR1 is LGHDT and CDR2 YNNKEL (reference sequence). The CDR3 DNA reads TGTGCCAGCAGCCAATCTTTTCTTGGCTACACCTTC. Its protein product is CASSQSFLGYTF.

With respect to this clone: This sample includes further DNA sequences coding for the same CDR3. The CDR3 region is CASSIDRGYEQYF. CDR3 sequence (DNA): TGTGCCAGCAGTATCGACAGGGGCTACGAGCAGTACTTC. V and J are TRBV28 and TRBJ2-7; 8 nucleotides line up with TRBD1. The germline CDR1 and CDR2 sequences are MDHEN and SYDVKM. The ends lost 5 bases at V and 3 bases at J; junction bases unmatched: 3. This CDR3 has 13 residues.

V is TRBV7-2 and J is TRBJ1-2; D uncertain. This CDR3 has 11 amino acids. Germline lookup yields CDR1 SGHTA and CDR2 FQGNSA. The V and J ends lost 1 base and 8 bases respectively, with 5 bases between them. The DNA for the CDR3 is TGTGCCAGCAGCTTAGGGAGGGGCTACACCTTC. It translates to CASSLGRGYTF. Combining the CDR3 with reference TRBV7-2 and TRBJ1-2 gives the whole variable domain GAGVSQSPSNKVTEKGKDVELRCDPISGHTALYWYRQSLGQGLEFLIYFQGNSAPDKSGLPSDRFSAERTGGSVSTLTIQRTQQEDSAVYLCASSLGRGYTFGSGTRLTVV.

The V gene is TRBV4-1, the J gene TRBJ1-6, with D perhaps TRBD1 (5 bases). This CDR3 region has 16 residues. V lost 1 base and J lost 5, with 12 bases in between. Germline V gene data show CDR1 as MGHRA and CDR2 as YSYEKL. In nucleotides, the CDR3 is TGCGCCAGCAGCCAAGGCGGGGCAGCCCATAATTCACCCCTCCACTTT. Translation gives CASSQGGAAHNSPLHF.